This TCR beta chain derives from a study of shared clonotypes between healthy human individuals. Notes on the study in general: Researchers sampled only blood; tissue repertoires likely differ.

CD4+ cells yielded CD45RA+ naive and CD45RA-negative memory subsets. Remarks on this clone: Its antigen remains unidentified.

Deep-level assay runs were performed. TCRdb's table, derived via immunoSEQ multiplex PCR, lists solely in-frame clones and lacks some. This table has around 1 million clones, approximately 76% appearing once. Sequencing input: memory CD4+ T cells sorted from blood. The sample's subset: CD45RA-negative fraction. This TCR derives from a man aged 18 to 30 in good health.

The CDR3 nucleotides are TGTGCCTGGAGTAAGACAGGCAACTATGGCTACACCTTC. This gives the protein CAWSKTGNYGYTF. The V and J genes are TRBV30 and TRBJ1-2, with D tentatively TRBD1 (6 bases). CDR1 GTSNPN and CDR2 SVGIG come from the germline V gene (reference sequence). The CDR3 totals 13 residues. V lost 2 bases and J lost 2, with 9 bases in between.